This T cell receptor beta chain emerged from a study of CD8+ T cells in alopecia areata. Treatment given: oral pan-JAK inhibitor, 5-10 mg twice daily. RNA was extracted and reverse transcribed into cDNA as the sequencing template. Using immunoSEQ multiplex PCR, the repertoire was profiled, and TCRdb retains in-frame clones only, with some absent. Among under 250,000 clones listed, 50% to 70% were seen once. In germline, CDR1 is SGHVT, CDR2 SQSDAQ. The germline V and J ends were trimmed by 8 bases and 8 bases, with 16 bases remaining between them. The CDR3 is 13 amino acids. The sample here was CD4+ T cells sorted from blood, taken at week 4, from a patient treated with tofacitinib. The clonotype comes from a human donor with alopecia areata. This chain joins TRBV7-4 and TRBJ2-1; D gene unclear. Here the CDR3 reads CASLQAPLDEQFF. Here the CDR3 DNA reads TGTGCCAGCTTGCAGGCTCCGTTGGATGAGCAGTTCTTC.